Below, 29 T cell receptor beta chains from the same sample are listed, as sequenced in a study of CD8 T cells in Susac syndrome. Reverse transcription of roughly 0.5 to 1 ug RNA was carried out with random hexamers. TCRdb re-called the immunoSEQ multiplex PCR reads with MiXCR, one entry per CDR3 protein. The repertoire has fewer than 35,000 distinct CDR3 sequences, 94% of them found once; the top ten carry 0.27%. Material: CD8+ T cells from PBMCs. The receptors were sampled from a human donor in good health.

CDR3 nucleotides: TGTGCCAGCAGTTTGGGACTAGCGGAAGAGACCCAGTACTTC. Its translation: CASSLGLAEETQYF. V is TRBV6-5 and J is TRBJ2-5, with 11 bases matching TRBD2. CDR3 length: 14 residues. The V and J ends lost 4 bases and 3 bases, in that order; junction bases with no gene match: 1. The germline V gene encodes CDR1 MNHEY and CDR2 SVGAGI.

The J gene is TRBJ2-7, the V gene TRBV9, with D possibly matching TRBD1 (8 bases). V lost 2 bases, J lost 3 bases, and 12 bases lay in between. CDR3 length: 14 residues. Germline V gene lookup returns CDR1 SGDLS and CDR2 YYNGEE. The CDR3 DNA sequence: TGTGCCAGCAGCGTGAACAGGGGGGGCTACGAGCAGTACTTC. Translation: CASSVNRGGYEQYF.

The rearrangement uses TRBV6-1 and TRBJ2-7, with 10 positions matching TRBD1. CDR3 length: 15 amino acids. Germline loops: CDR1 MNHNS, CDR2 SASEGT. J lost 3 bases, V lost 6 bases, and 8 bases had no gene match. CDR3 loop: CASRGWDRGFYEQYF. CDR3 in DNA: TGTGCCAGCAGGGGATGGGACAGGGGATTCTACGAGCAGTACTTC.

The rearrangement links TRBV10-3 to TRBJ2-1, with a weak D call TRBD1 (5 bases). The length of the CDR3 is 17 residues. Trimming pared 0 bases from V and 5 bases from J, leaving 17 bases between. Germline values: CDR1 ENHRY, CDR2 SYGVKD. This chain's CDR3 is CAISESGRVKVDNEQFF. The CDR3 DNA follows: TGTGCCATCAGTGAGTCGGGCAGGGTGAAGGTGGACAATGAGCAGTTCTTC.

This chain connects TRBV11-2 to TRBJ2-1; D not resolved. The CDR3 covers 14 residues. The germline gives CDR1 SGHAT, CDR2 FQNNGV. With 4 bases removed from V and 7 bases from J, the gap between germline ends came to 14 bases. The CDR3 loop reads CASSSHGPRNEQFF. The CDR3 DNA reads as TGTGCCAGCAGCTCGCACGGACCCCGGAATGAGCAGTTCTTC.

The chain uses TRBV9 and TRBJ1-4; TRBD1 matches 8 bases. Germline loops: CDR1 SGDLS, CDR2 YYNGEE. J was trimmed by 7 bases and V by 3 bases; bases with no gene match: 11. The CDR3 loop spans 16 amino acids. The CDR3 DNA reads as TGTGCCAGCAGCGGCCTAGCAGGGGGCGCGGGTGAAAAACTGTTTTTT. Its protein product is CASSGLAGGAGEKLFF.

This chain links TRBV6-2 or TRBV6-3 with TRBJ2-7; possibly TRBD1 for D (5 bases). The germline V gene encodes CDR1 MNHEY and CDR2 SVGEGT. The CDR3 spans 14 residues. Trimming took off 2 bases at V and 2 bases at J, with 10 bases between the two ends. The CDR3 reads CASSYANRPYEQYF. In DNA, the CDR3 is TGTGCCAGCAGTTACGCGAACAGGCCCTACGAGCAGTACTTC.

The CDR3 reads CASSLAQGDTEAFF. The CDR3 DNA is TGTGCCAGCAGCTTAGCCCAGGGGGACACTGAAGCTTTCTTT. The chain links TRBV7-9 to TRBJ1-1; 7 bases fit TRBD1. V gave up 0 bases and J gave up 3 bases; unmatched junction bases: 1. Germline CDR1 and CDR2: SEHNR and FQNEAQ (reference sequence). The CDR3 contains 14 residues.

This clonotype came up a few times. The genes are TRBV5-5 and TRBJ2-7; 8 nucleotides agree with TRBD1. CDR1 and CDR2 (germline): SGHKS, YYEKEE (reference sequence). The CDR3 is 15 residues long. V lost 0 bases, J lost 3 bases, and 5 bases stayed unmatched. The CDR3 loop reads CASSLERTGIYEQYF. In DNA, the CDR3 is TGTGCCAGCAGCTTGGAGAGGACAGGGATCTACGAGCAGTACTTC.

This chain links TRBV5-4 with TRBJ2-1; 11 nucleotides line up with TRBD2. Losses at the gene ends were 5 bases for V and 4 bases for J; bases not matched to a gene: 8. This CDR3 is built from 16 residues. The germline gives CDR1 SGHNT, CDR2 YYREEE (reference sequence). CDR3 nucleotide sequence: TGTGCCAGCAGGAACCGACTAGCGGGGAGTTACAATGAGCAGTTCTTC. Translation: CASRNRLAGSYNEQFF.

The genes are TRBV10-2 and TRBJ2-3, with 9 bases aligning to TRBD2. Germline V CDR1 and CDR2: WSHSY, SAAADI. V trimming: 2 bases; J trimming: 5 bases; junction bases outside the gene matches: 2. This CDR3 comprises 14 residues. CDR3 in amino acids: CASSERRGGDTQYF. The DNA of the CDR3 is TGCGCCAGCAGTGAGCGGCGGGGGGGAGATACGCAGTATTTT.

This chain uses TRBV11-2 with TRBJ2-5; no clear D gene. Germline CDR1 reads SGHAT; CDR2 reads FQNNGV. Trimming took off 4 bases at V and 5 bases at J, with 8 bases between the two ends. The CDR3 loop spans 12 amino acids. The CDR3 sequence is CASSSGGETQYF. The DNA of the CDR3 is TGTGCCAGCAGCTCGGGTGGGGAGACCCAGTACTTC.

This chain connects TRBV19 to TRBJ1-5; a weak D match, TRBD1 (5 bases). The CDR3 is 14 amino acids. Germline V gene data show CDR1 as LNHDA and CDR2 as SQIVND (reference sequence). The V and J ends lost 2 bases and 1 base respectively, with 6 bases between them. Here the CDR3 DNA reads TGTGCCAGTAGTATATGGGACAGCAATCAGCCCCAGCATTTT. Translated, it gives CASSIWDSNQPQHF.

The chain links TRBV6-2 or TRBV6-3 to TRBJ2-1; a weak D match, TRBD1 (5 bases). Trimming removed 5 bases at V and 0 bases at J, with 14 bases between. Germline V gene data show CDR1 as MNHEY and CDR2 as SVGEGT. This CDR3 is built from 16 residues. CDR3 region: CASSPRTWSSYNEQFF. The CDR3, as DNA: TGTGCCAGCAGTCCCCGGACATGGAGCTCCTACAATGAGCAGTTCTTC.

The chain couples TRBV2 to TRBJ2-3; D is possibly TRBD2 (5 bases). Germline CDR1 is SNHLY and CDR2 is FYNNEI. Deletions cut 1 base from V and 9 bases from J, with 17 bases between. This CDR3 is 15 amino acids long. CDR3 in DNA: TGTGCCAGCAGTGAAGGGCGCCGTCGGGGAGCCACGCAGTATTTT. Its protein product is CASSEGRRRGATQYF.

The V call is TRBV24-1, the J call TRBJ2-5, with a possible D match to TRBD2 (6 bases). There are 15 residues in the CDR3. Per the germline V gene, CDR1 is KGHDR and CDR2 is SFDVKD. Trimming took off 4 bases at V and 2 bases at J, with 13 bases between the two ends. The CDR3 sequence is CATSEAGTDQETQYF. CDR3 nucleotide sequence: TGTGCCACCAGTGAAGCCGGGACTGATCAAGAGACCCAGTACTTC.

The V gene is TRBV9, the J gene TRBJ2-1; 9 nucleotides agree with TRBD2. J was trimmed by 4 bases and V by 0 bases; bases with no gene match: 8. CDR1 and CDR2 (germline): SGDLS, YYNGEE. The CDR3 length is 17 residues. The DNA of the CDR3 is TGTGCCAGCAGCGTAGCGTTAGAGCGGGGGGCGTACAATGAGCAGTTCTTC. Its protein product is CASSVALERGAYNEQFF.

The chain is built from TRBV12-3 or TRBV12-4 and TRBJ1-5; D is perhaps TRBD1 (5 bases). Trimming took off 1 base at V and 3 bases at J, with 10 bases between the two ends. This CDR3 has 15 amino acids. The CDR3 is CASSLGQTYNQPQHF. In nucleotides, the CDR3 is TGTGCCAGCAGTTTAGGACAGACCTACAATCAGCCCCAGCATTTT.

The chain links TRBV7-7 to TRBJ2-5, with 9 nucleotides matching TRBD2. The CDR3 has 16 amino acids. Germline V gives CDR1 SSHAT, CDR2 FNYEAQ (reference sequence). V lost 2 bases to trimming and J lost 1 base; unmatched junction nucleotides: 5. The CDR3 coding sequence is TGTGCCAGCAGCTTAAGCCTTAGCGGGGGCCAAGAGACCCAGTACTTC. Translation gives CASSLSLSGGQETQYF.

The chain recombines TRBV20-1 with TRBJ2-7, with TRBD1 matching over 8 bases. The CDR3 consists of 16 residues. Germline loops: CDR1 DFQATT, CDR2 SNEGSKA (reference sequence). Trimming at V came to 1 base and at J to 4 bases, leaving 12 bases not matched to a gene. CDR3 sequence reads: CSARGAGGTGPYEQYF. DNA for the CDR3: TGCAGTGCTAGAGGGGCTGGTGGGACAGGACCATACGAGCAGTACTTC.

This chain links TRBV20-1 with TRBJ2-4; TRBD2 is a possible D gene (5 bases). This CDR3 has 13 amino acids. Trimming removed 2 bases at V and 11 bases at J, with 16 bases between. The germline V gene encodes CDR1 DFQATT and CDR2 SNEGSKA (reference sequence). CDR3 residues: CSARPGNTLLQYF. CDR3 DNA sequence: TGCAGTGCTAGACCGGGGAACACATTACTTCAGTACTTC.

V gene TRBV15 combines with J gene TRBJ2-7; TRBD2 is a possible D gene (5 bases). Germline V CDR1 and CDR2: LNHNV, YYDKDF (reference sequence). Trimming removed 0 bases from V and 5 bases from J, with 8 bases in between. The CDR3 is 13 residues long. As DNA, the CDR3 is TGTGCCACCAGCAGAGATCTAGCCCACGAGCAGTACTTC. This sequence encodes CATSRDLAHEQYF.

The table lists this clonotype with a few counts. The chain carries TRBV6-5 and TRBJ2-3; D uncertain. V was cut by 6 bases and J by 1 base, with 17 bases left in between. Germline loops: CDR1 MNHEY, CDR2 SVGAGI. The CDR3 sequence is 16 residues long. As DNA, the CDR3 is TGTGCCAGCAGATCCCCCTCAGGAACGGGCACAGATACGCAGTATTTT. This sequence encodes CASRSPSGTGTDTQYF.

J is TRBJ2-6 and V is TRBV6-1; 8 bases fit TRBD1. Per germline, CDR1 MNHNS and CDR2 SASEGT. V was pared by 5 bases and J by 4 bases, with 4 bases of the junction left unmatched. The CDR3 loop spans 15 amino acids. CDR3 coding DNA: TGTGCCAGCAGTAAGACAGGGGAAGGGGCCAACGTCCTGACTTTC. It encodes CASSKTGEGANVLTF.

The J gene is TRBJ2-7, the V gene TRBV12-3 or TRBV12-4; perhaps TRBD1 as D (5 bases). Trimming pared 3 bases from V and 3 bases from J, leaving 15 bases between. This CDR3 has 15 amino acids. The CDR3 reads CASSLGPQLNYEQYF. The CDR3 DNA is TGTGCCAGCAGTTTGGGGCCCCAACTCAACTACGAGCAGTACTTC.

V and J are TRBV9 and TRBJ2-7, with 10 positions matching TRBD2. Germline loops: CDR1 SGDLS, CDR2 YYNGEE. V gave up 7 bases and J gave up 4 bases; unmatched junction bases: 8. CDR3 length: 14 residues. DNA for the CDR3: TGTGCCAGCGGACACGGGACTAGCGTATACGAGCAGTACTTC. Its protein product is CASGHGTSVYEQYF. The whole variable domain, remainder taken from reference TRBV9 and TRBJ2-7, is DSGVTQTPKHLITATGQRVTLRCSPRSGDLSVYWYQQSLDQGLQFLIQYYNGEERAKGNILERFSAQQFPDLHSELNLSSLELGDSALYFCASGHGTSVYEQYFGPGTRLTVT.

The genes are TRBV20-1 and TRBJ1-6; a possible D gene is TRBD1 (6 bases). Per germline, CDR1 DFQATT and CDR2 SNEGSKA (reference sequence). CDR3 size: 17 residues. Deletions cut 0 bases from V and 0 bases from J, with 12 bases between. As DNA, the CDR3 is TGCAGTGCTAGAGATCGAGGGGGGCCCTCCTATAATTCACCCCTCCACTTT. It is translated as CSARDRGGPSYNSPLHF.

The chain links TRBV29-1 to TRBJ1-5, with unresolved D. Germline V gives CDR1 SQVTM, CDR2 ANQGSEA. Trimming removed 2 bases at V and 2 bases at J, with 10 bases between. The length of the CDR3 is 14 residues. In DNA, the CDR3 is TGCAGCGTTGAATCGAGTCCTGGCAATCAGCCCCAGCATTTT. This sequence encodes CSVESSPGNQPQHF.

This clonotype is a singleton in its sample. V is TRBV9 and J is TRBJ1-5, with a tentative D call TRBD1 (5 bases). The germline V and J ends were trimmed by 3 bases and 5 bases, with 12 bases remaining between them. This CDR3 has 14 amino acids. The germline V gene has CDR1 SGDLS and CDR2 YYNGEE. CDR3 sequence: CASSAGGAYQPQHF. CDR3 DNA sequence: TGTGCCAGCAGCGCGGGGGGTGCCTATCAGCCCCAGCATTTT.